Shown below are 22 T cell receptor beta chains from a single sample sequenced in a study of T cell repertoires in aging, cancer and after chemotherapy. Peripheral blood genomic DNA, not sorted cells or RNA, was the template. TRB rearrangements spanning V, D and J were amplified using mixed TRB-A/B primers. TCRdb ran MiXCR on the multiplex PCR reads and lists one entry per CDR3 protein. The table records about 17,000 distinct CDR3 sequences, 40% to 55% of them present only once. What was sequenced was blood. Source of these receptors: a human donor in good health.

This clonotype was detected a few times. The chain has TRBV11-1 and TRBJ2-7; D remains unclear. Looked up from germline, CDR1 is SGHAT and CDR2 is FQDESV (reference sequence). The CDR3 has 12 amino acids. The ends were cut back, 5 bases at V and 6 bases at J, with 11 bases in the middle. CDR3: CASSAFGREQYF. CDR3 DNA: TGTGCCAGCAGCGCCTTTGGGCGCGAGCAGTACTTC. The entire variable domain, with the rest obtained from reference TRBV11-1 and TRBJ2-7, is as follows: EAEVAQSPRYKITEKSQAVAFWCDPISGHATLYWYRQILGQGPELLVQFQDESVVDDSQLPKDRFSAERLKGVDSTLKIQPAELGDSAMYLCASSAFGREQYFGPGTRLTVT.

A few counts support this clonotype. The genes are TRBV18 and TRBJ2-7; no firm D call. CDR3 length: 13 residues. The V gene lost 1 base and the J gene lost 6 bases, with 10 bases spanning the gap. Germline-derived CDR1 and CDR2 are KGHSH and LQKENI. The CDR3 coding sequence is TGTGCCAGCTCACCACTTAGTTCGGGCGAGCAGTACTTC. Protein sequence: CASSPLSSGEQYF.

The CDR3 region is CASSGGLAEQETQYF. In DNA form, the CDR3 reads TGTGCCAGCAGCGGCGGACTAGCGGAACAAGAGACCCAGTACTTC. The chain carries TRBV7-6 and TRBJ2-5; 10 bases are a match to TRBD2. V shed 5 bases and J 2 bases; nucleotides not matched to a gene: 5. The germline V gene has CDR1 SGHVS and CDR2 FNYEAQ. The CDR3 covers 15 residues.

The rearrangement uses TRBV11-1 and TRBJ1-1; perhaps TRBD1 as D (6 bases). The CDR3 totals 15 residues. V shed 10 bases and J shed 4 bases, with 22 bases lying between them. Germline V gene lookup returns CDR1 SGHAT and CDR2 FQDESV (reference sequence). CDR3 in amino acids: CATKRGGAGTTEAFF. The DNA of the CDR3 is TGTGCCACCAAAAGGGGGGGCGCAGGGACCACTGAAGCTTTCTTT.

The chain has TRBV18 and TRBJ2-3; 8 positions agree with TRBD1. Germline V CDR1 and CDR2: KGHSH, LQKENI. The CDR3 is made up of 17 amino acids. V shed 0 bases and J 5 bases; nucleotides not matched to a gene: 10. This CDR3 is CASSPPTTGVAGDTQYF. CDR3 coding DNA: TGTGCCAGCTCACCACCGACGACAGGGGTTGCTGGAGATACGCAGTATTTT.

The chain combines TRBV6-4 with TRBJ2-2; 8 bases map to TRBD1. The germline V gene encodes CDR1 MRHNA and CDR2 SNTAGT. Trimming removed 4 bases from V and 1 base from J; junction bases left unmatched: 5. The CDR3 covers 16 residues. CDR3 sequence (DNA): TGTGCCAGCAGTGTGGTGGGGACAGGGAACACCGGGGAGCTGTTTTTT. Translating it yields CASSVVGTGNTGELFF.

The V call is TRBV27, the J call TRBJ2-1; 9 bases align to TRBD2. Trimming removed 11 bases from V and 2 bases from J; junction bases left unmatched: 4. Germline V lookup: CDR1 MNHEY, CDR2 SMNVEV (reference sequence). The CDR3 spans 13 residues. The DNA for the CDR3 is TGTGCCTGCGGGGGGGAAGCCTACAATGAGCAGTTCTTC. Protein: CACGGEAYNEQFF.

In its sample, this clonotype was seen a few times. The chain combines TRBV29-1 with TRBJ2-1, with TRBD2 as a possible D gene (5 bases). The CDR3 covers 16 residues. Trimming took off 4 bases at V and 0 bases at J, with 16 bases between the two ends. Germline V CDR1 and CDR2: SQVTM, ANQGSEA. CDR3 DNA sequence: TGCAGCGTTGGAGGGATCGGGAAAAGCTCCTACAATGAGCAGTTCTTC. Encoded protein: CSVGGIGKSSYNEQFF.

This clonotype was counted only a few times. This CDR3 is missing its conserved last phenylalanine or tryptophan, likely due to a read error. The DNA is left out, because the CDR3 cannot be placed on it with certainty; the CDR3 is given as TCRdb lists it. The rearrangement uses TRBV11-1 and TRBJ2-1; the table calls TRBD2, which could not be checked here. Germline CDR1 SGHAT, CDR2 FQDESV (reference sequence). The CDR3 totals 15 residues, both ends included. This CDR3 is CASSLITSGRAPLIT.

This clonotype was detected only a few times. This chain connects TRBV6-6 to TRBJ2-1; possibly TRBD1 for D (6 bases). The CDR3 totals 13 residues. Trimming took off 6 bases at V and 6 bases at J, with 12 bases between the two ends. Germline CDR1 is MNHNY and CDR2 is SVGAGI (reference sequence). Here the CDR3 reads CASRGRDTNEQFF. CDR3 DNA: TGTGCCAGCAGGGGCCGGGACACCAATGAGCAGTTCTTC.

The V gene is TRBV7-2, the J gene TRBJ2-5; no clear D gene. V was shortened by 3 bases and J by 4 bases, with 6 bases between the two germline ends. In germline, CDR1 is SGHTA, CDR2 FQGNSA. The CDR3 length is 12 residues. The CDR3 here is CASSFDRETQYF. The CDR3 DNA follows: TGTGCCAGCAGCTTCGACCGAGAGACCCAGTACTTC. Supplemented by reference TRBV7-2 and TRBJ2-5, the full variable domain reads GAGVSQSPSNKVTEKGKDVELRCDPISGHTALYWYRQSLGQGLEFLIYFQGNSAPDKSGLPSDRFSAERTGGSVSTLTIQRTQQEDSAVYLCASSFDRETQYFGPGTRLLVL.

The rearrangement links TRBV12-3 or TRBV12-4 to TRBJ2-3, with TRBD1 matching over 8 bases. This CDR3 spans 15 amino acids. V lost 2 bases to trimming and J lost 5 bases; unmatched junction nucleotides: 6. The CDR3 is CASSLSRGQGDTQYF. The DNA of the CDR3 is TGTGCCAGCAGTTTAAGCAGGGGGCAGGGAGATACGCAGTATTTT.

This clonotype was seen a few times. The chain carries TRBV6-2 or TRBV6-3 and TRBJ2-7; no clear D gene. The CDR3 is 13 amino acids. CDR1 is MNHEY, CDR2 SVGEGT, per germline. V lost 5 bases and J 1 base, leaving 9 bases between the germline ends. Here the CDR3 reads CASSIPSSYEQYF. In DNA, the CDR3 is TGTGCCAGCAGTATCCCTTCATCCTACGAGCAGTACTTC.

This clonotype was counted only a few times. The V call is TRBV19, the J call TRBJ2-1; 8 nucleotides match TRBD2. The CDR3 has 16 amino acids. CDR1 is LNHDA, CDR2 SQIVND, per germline (reference sequence). J lost 3 bases, V lost 6 bases, and 10 bases had no gene match. The DNA of the CDR3 is TGTGCCAGTAGCCCAGCGGGAGAGATGTTCTACAATGAGCAGTTCTTC. Amino acid sequence: CASSPAGEMFYNEQFF.

This clonotype was observed a few times. This rearrangement joins TRBV5-6 to TRBJ2-1, with 7 bases that match TRBD2. The ends lost 4 bases at V and 10 bases at J; junction bases unmatched: 11. The V gene's germline CDR1 is SGHDT and CDR2 YYEEEE. The CDR3 totals 14 residues. The CDR3 is CASSRGVRDVEQFF. CDR3 DNA: TGTGCCAGCAGCCGGGGGGTCCGGGACGTCGAGCAGTTCTTC. Full variable domain (missing parts from reference TRBV5-6 and TRBJ2-1): DAGVTQSPTHLIKTRGQQVTLRCSPKSGHDTVSWYQQALGQGPQFIFQYYEEEERQRGNFPDRFSGHQFPNYSSELNVNALLLGDSALYLCASSRGVRDVEQFFGPGTRLTVL.

This chain links TRBV5-5 with TRBJ2-2; D is ambiguous. Between the trimmed V and J ends, which lost 0 bases and 0 bases, there was a span of 9 bases. The CDR3 runs 16 residues. Per germline, CDR1 SGHKS and CDR2 YYEKEE (reference sequence). In nucleotides, the CDR3 is TGTGCCAGCAGCTTGGGTTCCGCGGCGAACACCGGGGAGCTGTTTTTT. This gives the protein CASSLGSAANTGELFF.

The chain employs TRBV20-1 and TRBJ2-3, with a weak D call TRBD2 (6 bases). The CDR3 length is 17 residues. Trimming removed 3 bases from V and 1 base from J, with 20 bases in between. Germline V lookup: CDR1 DFQATT, CDR2 SNEGSKA (reference sequence). The CDR3 DNA follows: TGCAGTGCTAGTCGCCCGGGGCGGGGTGGGGGCACAGATACGCAGTATTTT. Its translation: CSASRPGRGGGTDTQYF.

The V gene is TRBV6-1, the J gene TRBJ1-1, with 8 bases aligning to TRBD1. CDR1 and CDR2 (germline): MNHNS, SASEGT. The V segment lost 5 bases and the J segment 4 bases; nucleotides outside the gene matches: 6. CDR3 length equals 14 residues. CDR3 region: CASSQTGAVTEAFF. CDR3 sequence (DNA): TGTGCCAGCAGTCAGACAGGGGCTGTCACTGAAGCTTTCTTT.

The chain uses TRBV6-6 and TRBJ2-7; tentative D call: TRBD2 (6 bases). This CDR3 has 12 amino acids. CDR1 and CDR2 (germline): MNHNY, SVGAGI (reference sequence). The V end was cut by 2 bases, the J end by 11 bases, with 13 bases between. CDR3 nucleotide sequence: TGTGCCAGCAGTTACGGCGGGGCCACCGAGTACTTC. This sequence encodes CASSYGGATEYF.

J is TRBJ1-1 and V is TRBV27, with D unclear. The germline V and J ends were trimmed by 6 bases and 4 bases, with 15 bases remaining between them. The germline V gene encodes CDR1 MNHEY and CDR2 SMNVEV (reference sequence). CDR3 size: 14 residues. In DNA form, the CDR3 reads TGTGCCAGCAGGAAAACCGAGGAGTTCACTGAAGCTTTCTTT. Translation gives CASRKTEEFTEAFF.

The chain has TRBV19 and TRBJ1-1; D unresolved. V lost 6 bases and J 1 base, leaving 12 bases between the germline ends. The germline V gene encodes CDR1 LNHDA and CDR2 SQIVND (reference sequence). The CDR3 length is 14 residues. Written as DNA, the CDR3 is TGTGCCAGTAGAGAGACCTACCCGAACACTGAAGCTTTCTTT. Translation gives CASRETYPNTEAFF.

This clonotype was found a few times. The rearrangement links TRBV27 to TRBJ2-2; D call uncertain. The germline gives CDR1 MNHEY, CDR2 SMNVEV (reference sequence). V lost 6 bases and J 7 bases, leaving 12 bases between the germline ends. The length of the CDR3 is 13 residues. The CDR3 reads CASSPLVGGELFF. The CDR3 bases are TGTGCCAGCAGCCCCTTGGTTGGCGGGGAGCTGTTTTTT.